This is a list of T cell receptor beta chains from one sample in a study of cytomegalovirus exposure and HLA in healthy donors. Clones were sequenced by immunoSEQ multiplex PCR, and TCRdb holds only the in-frame ones, with some missing. The sample lists 200,000 to 250,000 clones; over 65% were seen once. Sequenced input: PBMCs. Source of these receptors: an older woman in good health and CMV-seropositive. CDR3s include the opening cysteine and the closing phenylalanine or tryptophan. The D gene is left open where the match is weak. Where a row states a size, it is once, few, many or the class of an expanded clone; other rows omit it.

d_call	v_call	j_call	clone_size	cdr3_aa	cdr3_nt
-	TRBV2	TRBJ1-5	-	CASSELGLNQPQHF	TGTGCCAGCAGTGAATTGGGACTCAATCAGCCCCAGCATTTT
-	TRBV4-3	TRBJ2-7	-	CASSQGGGVSSYEQYF	TGCGCCAGCAGCCAAGGGGGCGGGGTCAGCTCCTACGAGCAGTACTTC
TRBD1	TRBV7-6	TRBJ2-2	-	CASSTRQGAAGELFF	TGTGCCAGCAGCACCAGACAGGGGGCGGCCGGGGAGCTGTTTTTT
TRBD1	TRBV6-5	TRBJ1-2	few	CASSRTYRGEYGYTF	TGTGCCAGCAGTCGCACATACAGGGGGGAATATGGCTACACCTTC
TRBD1	TRBV18	TRBJ1-2	-	CASSPTGQVGPLGYTF	TGTGCCAGCTCACCGACGGGACAGGTGGGGCCCCTTGGCTACACCTTC
-	TRBV28	TRBJ2-2	-	CASRREPARGELFF	TGTGCCAGCAGGAGGGAACCGGCCAGGGGGGAGCTGTTTTTT
TRBD1	TRBV7-9	TRBJ2-7	-	CASKGAYEQYF	TGTGCCAGCAAGGGGGCTTACGAGCAGTACTTC
-	TRBV18	TRBJ2-6	-	CASSPLVLSSGANVLTF	TGTGCCAGCTCACCATTAGTGTTGTCTTCTGGGGCCAACGTCCTGACTTTC
TRBD1	TRBV10-3	TRBJ2-7	-	CAISESGQGYYEQYF	TGTGCCATCAGTGAGTCGGGACAGGGGTATTACGAGCAGTACTTC
-	TRBV7-2	TRBJ1-4	-	CASSLGLGEWEKLFF	TGTGCCAGCAGCTTAGGACTTGGGGAGTGGGAAAAACTGTTTTTT
-	TRBV10-1	TRBJ2-7	-	CASREGAGRFLLYEQYF	TGCGCCAGCAGGGAGGGGGCAGGGAGGTTCTTGTTGTACGAGCAGTACTTC
-	TRBV5-4	TRBJ2-4	few	CASRVFGKNIQYF	TGTGCCAGCCGGGTATTCGGCAAAAACATTCAGTACTTC
TRBD2	TRBV11-2	TRBJ2-5	-	CASSSGGLAGGQGETQYF	TGTGCCAGCAGCTCAGGGGGGCTAGCGGGGGGGCAGGGAGAGACCCAGTACTTC
-	TRBV5-1	TRBJ2-7	-	CASSFAQADPYEQYF	TGCGCCAGCAGCTTTGCACAGGCTGACCCCTACGAGCAGTACTTC